The 13 T cell receptor beta chains below were found in one sample sequenced in a study of T cell responses to AZD1222 COVID-19 vaccine. TCRdb keeps only in-frame clones here, not all; method: immunoSEQ multiplex PCR. The sample has about 180,000 clones; just under 90% are singletons. This specimen was peripheral blood, taken 28 days after the second dose of the MenACWY control vaccine. The receptors here all came from an adult who received the MenACWY meningococcal vaccine as a control.

The chain links TRBV27 to TRBJ1-1; D is unclear. Per the germline V gene, CDR1 is MNHEY and CDR2 is SMNVEV (reference sequence). Trimming removed 4 bases at V and 4 bases at J, with 10 bases between. The CDR3 consists of 13 residues. The CDR3 nucleotides read TGTGCCAGCAGTTACCGGGGAATCACTGAAGCTTTCTTT. Encoded protein: CASSYRGITEAFF.

This sequence joins TRBV30 and TRBJ1-5; TRBD1 agrees at 7 bases. This CDR3 has 15 amino acids. Germline CDR1 GTSNPN, CDR2 SVGIG (reference sequence). Germline trimming cut 0 bases from V and 6 bases from J; bases unmatched to any gene: 8. CDR3 in DNA: TGTGCCTGGAGTGTGGGACAGCCAGGGGGTCAGCCCCAGCATTTT. This sequence encodes CAWSVGQPGGQPQHF.

As concerns this clone: The DNA is left out, because the CDR3 cannot be placed on it with certainty; the CDR3 is given as TCRdb lists it. The rearrangement uses TRBV28 and TRBJ2-6; the table calls TRBD2, which could not be checked here. CDR1 and CDR2 from the germline V gene are MDHEN and SYDVKM. The CDR3 comprises 16 residues, both ends counted. The CDR3 spells CASSFGRGASVNVRTF.

This clone came up once. This sequence joins TRBV5-1 and TRBJ1-2, with 7 bases matching TRBD1. CDR3 length: 15 amino acids. CDR1 is SGHRS, CDR2 YFSETQ, per germline. V trimming: 1 base; J trimming: 2 bases; junction bases outside the gene matches: 5. The CDR3 is CASSLMGQLNYGYTF. The CDR3 DNA follows: TGCGCCAGCAGCTTGATGGGACAGTTAAACTATGGCTACACCTTC.

As to this clone: The limits of the CDR3 on the DNA are not certain, so only TCRdb's listed CDR3 is given. CDR3 amino acids: CASTSGLHYYGYTF. The chain links TRBV19 to TRBJ1-2. Germline assignment: CDR1 LNHDA and CDR2 SQIVND (reference sequence). The CDR3 length equals 14 residues, ends included.

The V gene is TRBV9, the J gene TRBJ1-4; TRBD1 agrees at 9 bases. The V and J ends lost 1 base and 8 bases, in that order; junction bases with no gene match: 6. The CDR3 sequence is 15 residues long. Germline assignment: CDR1 SGDLS and CDR2 YYNGEE. The CDR3 loop reads CASSVNDRGSEKLFF. The CDR3 DNA is TGTGCCAGCAGCGTAAATGACAGGGGGTCCGAAAAACTGTTTTTT. Complete variable domain (other parts from reference TRBV9 and TRBJ1-4): DSGVTQTPKHLITATGQRVTLRCSPRSGDLSVYWYQQSLDQGLQFLIQYYNGEERAKGNILERFSAQQFPDLHSELNLSSLELGDSALYFCASSVNDRGSEKLFFGSGTQLSVL.

CDR3 residues: CASSSATGDYGYTF. The CDR3 DNA reads TGTGCCAGCAGCAGCGCAACAGGGGACTATGGCTACACCTTC. The chain combines TRBV7-9 with TRBJ1-2; 7 bases fit TRBD1. CDR3 length equals 14 residues. V shed 5 bases, J shed 3 bases, and the junction held 6 bases outside the gene matches. In germline, CDR1 is SEHNR, CDR2 FQNEAQ (reference sequence).

This chain uses TRBV7-2 with TRBJ2-7; perhaps TRBD2 as D (6 bases). CDR1 and CDR2 from the germline V gene are SGHTA and FQGNSA. The CDR3 has 14 amino acids. V gave up 5 bases and J gave up 4 bases, with 15 bases separating them. This CDR3 is CASSQTSAGYEQYF. Written as DNA, the CDR3 is TGTGCCAGCAGCCAGACTTCGGCGGGGTACGAGCAGTACTTC.

The CDR3 sequence is CAISKEGSSYEQYF. The CDR3 DNA sequence: TGTGCCATCAGTAAAGAAGGGAGCTCCTACGAGCAGTACTTC. The V call is TRBV10-3, the J call TRBJ2-7; D may be TRBD2 (5 bases). This CDR3 comprises 14 residues. The germline V gene has CDR1 ENHRY and CDR2 SYGVKD. The germline V and J ends were trimmed by 5 bases and 0 bases, with 11 bases remaining between them.

This clone was picked up one time. This chain links TRBV18 with TRBJ2-7, with 8 bases fitting TRBD2. The CDR3 runs 13 residues. CDR1 and CDR2 (germline): KGHSH, LQKENI. Trimming cost V 3 bases and J 5 bases; bases outside gene matches: 3. CDR3 coding DNA: TGTGCCAGCTCACCGGGACTAGACCACGAGCAGTACTTC. This gives the protein CASSPGLDHEQYF.

CDR3 protein: CSVERSSGAATDTQYF. The DNA for the CDR3 is TGCAGCGTTGAAAGGTCTAGCGGGGCAGCCACAGATACGCAGTATTTT. This sequence joins TRBV29-1 and TRBJ2-3, with TRBD2 matching over 9 bases. The germline V gene has CDR1 SQVTM and CDR2 ANQGSEA. This CDR3 contains 16 residues. The V and J ends lost 2 bases and 2 bases, in that order; junction bases with no gene match: 8.

This clone has just one count. The chain links TRBV9 to TRBJ2-2, with D possibly being TRBD2 (6 bases). The germline V and J ends were trimmed by 0 bases and 5 bases, with 11 bases remaining between them. CDR1 is SGDLS, CDR2 YYNGEE, per germline. The CDR3 is made up of 15 amino acids. CDR3 loop: CASSVAAGPTGELFF. The CDR3 nucleotides are TGTGCCAGCAGCGTAGCTGCGGGACCAACCGGGGAGCTGTTTTTT.

The DNA for the CDR3 is TGTGCCAGCAGCGGAACAGGCTCCTACGAGCAGTACTTC. Translation: CASSGTGSYEQYF. The genes are TRBV9 and TRBJ2-7; D perhaps matches TRBD1 (5 bases). The CDR3 loop spans 13 amino acids. Trimming pared 3 bases from V and 0 bases from J, leaving 7 bases between. Per the germline V gene, CDR1 is SGDLS and CDR2 is YYNGEE.